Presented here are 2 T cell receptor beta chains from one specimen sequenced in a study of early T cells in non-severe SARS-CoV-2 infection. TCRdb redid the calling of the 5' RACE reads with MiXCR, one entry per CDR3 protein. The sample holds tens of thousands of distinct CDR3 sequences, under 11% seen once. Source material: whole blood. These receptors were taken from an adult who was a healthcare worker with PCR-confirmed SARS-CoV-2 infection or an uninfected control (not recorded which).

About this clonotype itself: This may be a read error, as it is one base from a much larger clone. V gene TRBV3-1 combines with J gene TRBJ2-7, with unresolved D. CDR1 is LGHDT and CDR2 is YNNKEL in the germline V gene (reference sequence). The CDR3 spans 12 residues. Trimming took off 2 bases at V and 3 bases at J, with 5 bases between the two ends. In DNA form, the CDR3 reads TGTGCCAGCAGCCAACCCAACTACGAGCAGTACTTC. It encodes CASSQPNYEQYF.

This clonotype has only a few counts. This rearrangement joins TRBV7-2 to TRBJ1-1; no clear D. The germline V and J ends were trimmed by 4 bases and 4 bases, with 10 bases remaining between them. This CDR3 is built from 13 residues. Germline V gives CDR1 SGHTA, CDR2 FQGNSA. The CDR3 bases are TGTGCCAGCAGCTCTCCCAGTGGCACTGAAGCTTTCTTT. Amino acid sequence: CASSSPSGTEAFF.